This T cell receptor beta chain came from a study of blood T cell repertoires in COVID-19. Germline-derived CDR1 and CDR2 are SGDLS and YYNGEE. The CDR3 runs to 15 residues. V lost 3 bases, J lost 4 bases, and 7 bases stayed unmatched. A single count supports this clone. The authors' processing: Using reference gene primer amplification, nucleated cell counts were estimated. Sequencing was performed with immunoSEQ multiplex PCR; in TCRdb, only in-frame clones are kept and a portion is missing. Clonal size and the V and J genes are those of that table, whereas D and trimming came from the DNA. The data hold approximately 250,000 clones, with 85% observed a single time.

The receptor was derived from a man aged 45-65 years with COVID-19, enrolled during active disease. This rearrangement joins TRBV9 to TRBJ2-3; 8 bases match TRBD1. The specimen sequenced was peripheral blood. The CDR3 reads CASSAQGVVADTQYF. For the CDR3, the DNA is TGTGCCAGCAGCGCACAGGGGGTCGTCGCAGATACGCAGTATTTT.